The clone carrying this T cell receptor (beta chain) occurred a few times. The CDR3 is 14 amino acids. V was shortened by 6 bases and J by 3 bases, with 14 bases between the two germline ends. CDR1 MDHEN and CDR2 SYDVKM come from the germline V gene. Here immunoSEQ multiplex PCR was the method, and the copy in TCRdb shows in-frame clones only, minus some. The data hold about 130,000 clones, with 75% to 90% observed a single time. The data originate from a study of blood T cell repertoires in COVID-19. The material sequenced was peripheral blood. The TCR comes from a man aged 60 to 69 with active or convalescent COVID-19. The gene calls are TRBV28 and TRBJ1-2; no reliable D call. Here the CDR3 DNA reads TGTGCCAGCAGGTCGGGGAGATCCTACTATGGCTACACCTTC. Translated: CASRSGRSYYGYTF.